This TCR beta chain is from a study of T cells in Graves' hyperthyroidism and ophthalmopathy. Study-level findings and limits: Median prediction lead before ophthalmopathy onset was about 6.3 months with the model. A 13 V-J model separated ophthalmopathy from stable hyperthyroidism. Most expanded thyroid clonotypes above 0.001 recurred in blood.

The cohort's ophthalmopathy patients, a group with duration under 3 months, had a Clinical Activity Score of at least 3 and a NOSPECS grade of at least 4. The CDR3 sequence is 15 residues long. Germline V lookup: CDR1 KGHSH, CDR2 LQKENI. Trimming at V came to 4 bases and at J to 4 bases, leaving 8 bases not matched to a gene. RNA transcripts were the template for amplifying TCR beta CDR3 regions. TCR CDR3 regions were first amplified by RT-PCR with HTBI primers. TCRdb re-derived calls from the multiplex PCR reads in MiXCR, one entry per CDR3 protein. The sample has roughly 550,000 distinct CDR3 sequences, roughly a sixth seen once; the top ten hold 25% to 30%. This clonotype was seen at least ten times. The antigen is undetermined.

The TCR sequence derives from a woman under 40 with Graves' ophthalmopathy. This chain joins TRBV18 and TRBJ2-3, with 7 bases identical to TRBD2. Material for sequencing was blood. The CDR3 nucleotides read TGTGCCAGCTCACAGGCCCCTAGCGGCTCAGATACGCAGTATTTT. It translates to CASSQAPSGSDTQYF.